This is a list of T cell receptor beta chains from one sample in a study of blood T cell repertoires in COVID-19. Using immunoSEQ multiplex PCR, the repertoire was profiled, and TCRdb retains in-frame clones only, with some absent. There are around 160,000 clones in the sample; roughly 88% occur only once, and about 8% lies in the top ten. The source material was peripheral blood. The receptors derive from a woman aged 55-75 years with COVID-19, enrolled during active disease. CDR3s include the opening cysteine and the closing phenylalanine or tryptophan. The D gene is left open where the match is weak. Clone size is not always given. Where it is, it says once, few, many or a class for expanded clones.

size	V	J	D	CDR3	DNA
once	TRBV7-9	TRBJ2-3	-	CASSPGLSSTDTQYF	TGTGCCAGCAGCCCGGGACTCTCTAGCACAGATACGCAGTATTTT
few	TRBV7-9	TRBJ1-2	-	CASSSDSIGGYTF	TGTGCCAGCAGCTCAGACAGTATCGGAGGCTACACCTTC
-	TRBV24-1	TRBJ2-7	TRBD1	CATSVGTGSSYEQYF	TGTGCCACCAGTGTGGGGACAGGGAGCTCCTACGAGCAGTACTTC
medium-sized	TRBV5-1	TRBJ2-1	TRBD1	CASSWPGQEFTGYISGEQFF	TGCGCCAGCAGCTGGCCGGGACAGGAGTTTACTGGGTATATTTCTGGGGAGCAGTTCTTC
-	TRBV29-1	TRBJ2-1	TRBD2	CSVARGGSYNEQFF	TGCAGCGTTGCCCGGGGGGGCAGCTACAATGAGCAGTTCTTC
-	TRBV14	TRBJ2-5	-	CASSLGGLQETQYF	TGTGCCAGCAGCCTAGGAGGCCTTCAAGAGACCCAGTACTTC
-	TRBV28	TRBJ1-2	TRBD1	CASSFIGTASNYGYTF	TGTGCCAGCAGTTTCATAGGGACAGCCTCTAACTATGGCTACACCTTC
-	TRBV3-1/TRBV3-2	TRBJ1-2	TRBD1	CASSRQGTYGYTF	TGTGCCAGCAGCCGACAGGGGACCTATGGCTACACCTTC
-	TRBV2	TRBJ2-7	-	CASSEYLASYEQYF	TGTGCCAGCAGTGAGTATCTAGCTTCCTACGAGCAGTACTTC
-	TRBV11-2	TRBJ2-7	-	CASSLENSYEQYF	TGTGCCAGCAGCTTAGAGAACAGCTACGAGCAGTACTTC
-	TRBV14	TRBJ2-1	TRBD2	CASSQAVLAGGRNEQFF	TGTGCCAGCAGCCAAGCGGTACTAGCGGGGGGGAGGAATGAGCAGTTCTTC
-	TRBV10-3	TRBJ2-1	-	CAITAGYRGDNEQFF	TGTGCCATTACAGCAGGGTATCGAGGTGACAATGAGCAGTTCTTC